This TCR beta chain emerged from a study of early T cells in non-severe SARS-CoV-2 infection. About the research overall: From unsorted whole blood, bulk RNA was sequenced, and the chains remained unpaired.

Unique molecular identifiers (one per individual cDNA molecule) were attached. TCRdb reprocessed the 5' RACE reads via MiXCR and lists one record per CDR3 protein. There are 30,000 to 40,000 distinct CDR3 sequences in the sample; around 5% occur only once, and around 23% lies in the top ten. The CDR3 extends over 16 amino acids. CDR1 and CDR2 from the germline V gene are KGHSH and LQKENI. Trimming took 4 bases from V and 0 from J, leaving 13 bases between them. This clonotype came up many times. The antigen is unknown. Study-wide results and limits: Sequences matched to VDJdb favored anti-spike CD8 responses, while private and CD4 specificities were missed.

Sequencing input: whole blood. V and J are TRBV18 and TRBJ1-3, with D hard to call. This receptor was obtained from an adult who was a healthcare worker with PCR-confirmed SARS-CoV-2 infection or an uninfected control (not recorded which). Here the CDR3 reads CASSLQDGSSGNTIYF. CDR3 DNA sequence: TGTGCCAGCTCACTTCAAGACGGGAGCTCTGGAAACACCATATATTTT.